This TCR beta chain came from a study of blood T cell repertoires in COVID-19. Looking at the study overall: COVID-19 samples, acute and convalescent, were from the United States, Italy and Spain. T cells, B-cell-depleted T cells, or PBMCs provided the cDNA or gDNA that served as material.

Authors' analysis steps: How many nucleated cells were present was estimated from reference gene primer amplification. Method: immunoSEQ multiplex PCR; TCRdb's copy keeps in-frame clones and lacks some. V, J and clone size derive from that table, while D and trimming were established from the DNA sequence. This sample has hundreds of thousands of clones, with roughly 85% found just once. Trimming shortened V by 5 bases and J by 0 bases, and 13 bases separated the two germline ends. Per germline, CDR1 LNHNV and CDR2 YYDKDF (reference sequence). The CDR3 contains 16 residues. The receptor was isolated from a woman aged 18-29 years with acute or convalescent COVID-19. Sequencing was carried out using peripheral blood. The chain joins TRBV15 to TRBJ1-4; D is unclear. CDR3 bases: TGTGCCACCAGCGCGCGGGCCCAATCAACTAATGAAAAACTGTTTTTT. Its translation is CATSARAQSTNEKLFF.